This TCR beta chain was documented in a study of T cells in Graves' hyperthyroidism and ophthalmopathy (dated by TCRdb to between 2018 and 2021). In the study overall: Peripheral blood samples were taken at the time of initial diagnosis, prior to any treatment. A discovery cohort of fewer than 110 patients, about 40 with Graves' ophthalmopathy and roughly 59 with stable Graves' hyperthyroidism, was used to find distinguishing TCR V-J signatures. Whether ophthalmopathy could be predicted prospectively was tested in an independent validation cohort made up of roughly 19 hyperthyroidism patients plus 17 patients who later progressed to ophthalmopathy. For training and testing, the 110 or so patients in the discovery cohort were randomly divided in a 7:3 ratio. In addition, the study compared T-cell repertoires in thyroid tissue and in blood from several Graves' hyperthyroidism patients. Once sampling was done, hyperthyroidism patients were given methimazole at a starting dose of 30 mg daily, whereas ophthalmopathy patients were given high-dose intravenous methylprednisolone. According to the paper, TCR Vbeta CDR3 sequencing was carried out on roughly 130 peripheral blood samples, which came from 40 to 45 ophthalmopathy, under 80 hyperthyroidism and roughly 17 progressor patients. Study-wide conclusions, independent of this receptor: A model built on a 13 V-J signature distinguished ophthalmopathy from stable hyperthyroidism, reaching around 90% sensitivity and 81.08% specificity in cross-validation and 80%/75% in testing. No statistical method was used to set the sample size in advance, and investigators knew the group allocation. In validation, the model predicted progression to ophthalmopathy with over 65% sensitivity and roughly 75% specificity, a median of roughly seven months before onset. Most expanded thyroid clonotypes (frequency above 0.001) were also detected in blood, a finding suggesting that blood repertoires may reflect thyroid immune responses.

The TCR beta CDR3 regions were amplified from the RNA transcripts. For the first round of RT-PCR on the TCR CDR3, the HTBI primer set was used together with the Qiagen OneStep RT-PCR kit. The libraries were constructed in a second round of multiplex PCR and then size-selected and purified. Sequencing of the libraries was done on an Illumina HiSeq2000 using paired-end 100 bp reads. In the paper's pipeline: SOAPnuke was used to process the raw data, with reads discarded if the reads contained adapters or uncalled bases, had a mean Phred below 15, or lacked an exact constant-primer or identifier match. COPE v1.2.5 was used to merge the high-quality paired reads, and each unique nucleotide sequence was defined as a clonotype. MiTCR v1.1 was used to align clonotypes to the IMGT TRBV, TRBD and TRBJ reference segments. The analysis was restricted to V-J combinations with a frequency above 0.0001, which together covered roughly 99% of the repertoires. The TCS score was defined as F50 (clonal expansion) divided by E x V (chaos), with BLOSUM62-based TCRdist calculated between CDR3 peptides within each V-J. Welch's t-statistics and random forest reduced just over 500 V-J features to 13, which were used in a naive Bayes classifier (R e1071). The public reads were quality trimmed at Q25 with fastp and then assembled into clones with MiXCR by TCRdb, keeping productive beta chains. Rows matching on CDR3 protein sequence are summarized as one entry with the most common DNA and genes. The V and J calls follow TCRdb's processing rather than the paper's. The sample data list 250,000 to 300,000 distinct CDR3 sequences, and over 12% of these were observed just once. The ten most abundant clones make up about 33% of the sample.

This clonotype has a count of ten or more. Its antigen target is currently unknown. It has no much larger one-base neighbor in the sample; base qualities were not kept. Hyperthyroidism patients were newly diagnosed, had a disease duration of under 2 months, and were aged 18 to 65 years. Exclusion was applied to patients with uncontrolled infections, other autoimmune diseases, pregnancy or lactation. Diagnoses relied on clinical symptoms, serum thyroxine and TRAb, thyroid ultrasound and orbital computed tomography. Blood from progressor patients was drawn when they were first diagnosed with hyperthyroidism, before any ophthalmopathy symptoms appeared. PBMCs were isolated from 10 ml of fresh peripheral blood by Ficoll-Paque density gradient centrifugation. Progressor patients were first diagnosed with Graves' hyperthyroidism and then developed ophthalmopathy during follow-up. Total RNA was extracted using Trizol reagent, and RNA quality was assessed on an Agilent 2100 Bioanalyzer.

At the junction V is shortened by 0 bases and J by 9 bases; bases outside the gene matches: 4. CDR1 GTSNPN and CDR2 SVGIG were looked up in the germline V gene (reference sequence). Spanning cysteine to phenylalanine, the CDR3 consists of 14 amino acids. Only CDR3 DNA is held: 42 bases, read in frame from base 1. What was sequenced was blood. The TCR was taken from a woman aged 50 to 60 with Graves' hyperthyroidism that later progressed to Graves' ophthalmopathy. The chain is made from TRBV30 and TRBJ2-4; TRBD1 lines up with 11 middle nucleotides. In nucleotide form, the sequence is TGTGCCTGGAGTGTAAGGGACAGGGGGGGCATTCAGTACTTC. It codes for CAWSVRDRGGIQYF.